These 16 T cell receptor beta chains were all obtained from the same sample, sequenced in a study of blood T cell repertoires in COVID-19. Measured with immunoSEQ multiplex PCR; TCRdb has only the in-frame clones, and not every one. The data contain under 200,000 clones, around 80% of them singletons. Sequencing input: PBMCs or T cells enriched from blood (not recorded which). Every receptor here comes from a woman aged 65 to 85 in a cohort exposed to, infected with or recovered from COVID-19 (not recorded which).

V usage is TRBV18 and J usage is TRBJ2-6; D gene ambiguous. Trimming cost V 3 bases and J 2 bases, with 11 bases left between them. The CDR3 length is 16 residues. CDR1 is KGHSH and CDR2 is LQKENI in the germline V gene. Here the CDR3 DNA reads TGTGCCAGCTCACCTCAAACGGTGGCTGGGGCCAACGTCCTGACTTTC. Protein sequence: CASSPQTVAGANVLTF.

This chain's CDR3 is CASSLGLAVQETQYF. The CDR3 bases are TGTGCCAGCAGCTTGGGACTAGCGGTCCAAGAGACCCAGTACTTC. This chain links TRBV11-3 with TRBJ2-5; 11 bases map to TRBD2. There are 15 residues in the CDR3. The germline CDR1 and CDR2 sequences are SGHNT and YENEEA. Trimming removed 3 bases from V and 1 base from J; junction bases left unmatched: 1. Filled out from reference TRBV11-3 and TRBJ2-5, the complete variable domain reads EAGVVQSPRYKIIEKKQPVAFWCNPISGHNTLYWYLQNLGQGPELLIRYENEEAVDDSQLPKDRFSAERLKGVDSTLKIQPAELGDSAVYLCASSLGLAVQETQYFGPGTRLLVL.

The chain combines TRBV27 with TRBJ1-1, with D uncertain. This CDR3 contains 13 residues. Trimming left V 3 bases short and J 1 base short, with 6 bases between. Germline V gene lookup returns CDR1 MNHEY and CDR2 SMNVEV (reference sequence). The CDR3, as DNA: TGTGCCAGCAGTTTGAGCCGGAACACTGAAGCTTTCTTT. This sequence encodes CASSLSRNTEAFF.

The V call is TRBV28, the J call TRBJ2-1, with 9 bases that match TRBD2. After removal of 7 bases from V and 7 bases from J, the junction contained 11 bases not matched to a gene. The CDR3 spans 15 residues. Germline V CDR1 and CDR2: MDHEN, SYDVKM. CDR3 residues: CASKWTSARENEQFF. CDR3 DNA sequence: TGTGCCAGCAAATGGACTAGCGCGCGGGAAAATGAGCAGTTCTTC.

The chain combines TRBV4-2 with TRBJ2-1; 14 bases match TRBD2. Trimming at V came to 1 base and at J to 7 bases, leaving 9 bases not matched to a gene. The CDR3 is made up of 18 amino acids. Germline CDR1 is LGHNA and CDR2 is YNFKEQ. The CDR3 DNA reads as TGTGCCAGCAGCCAAGTGGGACTAGCGGGAGCGGCGGGAAATGAGCAGTTCTTC. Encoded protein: CASSQVGLAGAAGNEQFF.

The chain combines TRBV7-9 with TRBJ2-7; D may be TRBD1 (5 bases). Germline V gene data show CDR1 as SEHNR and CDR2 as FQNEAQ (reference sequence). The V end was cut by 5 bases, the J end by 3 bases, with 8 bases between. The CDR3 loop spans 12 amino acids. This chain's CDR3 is CASSPQVYEQYF. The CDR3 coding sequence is TGTGCCAGCAGCCCACAGGTCTACGAGCAGTACTTC.

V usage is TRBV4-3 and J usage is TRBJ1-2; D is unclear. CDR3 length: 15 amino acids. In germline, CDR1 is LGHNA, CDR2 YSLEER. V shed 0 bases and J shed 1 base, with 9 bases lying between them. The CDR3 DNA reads TGCGCCAGCAGCCAAGAAGTTAGCAGTAACTATGGCTACACCTTC. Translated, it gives CASSQEVSSNYGYTF.

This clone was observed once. The CDR3 reads CASSSQREGRNEQFF. CDR3 in DNA: TGTGCCAGCAGCTCCCAGCGGGAGGGCCGCAATGAGCAGTTCTTC. The rearrangement links TRBV11-3 to TRBJ2-1, with 10 bases fitting TRBD2. The CDR3 runs 15 residues. The germline gives CDR1 SGHNT, CDR2 YENEEA. With V trimmed by 4 bases and J by 6 bases, 6 bases remained unmatched.

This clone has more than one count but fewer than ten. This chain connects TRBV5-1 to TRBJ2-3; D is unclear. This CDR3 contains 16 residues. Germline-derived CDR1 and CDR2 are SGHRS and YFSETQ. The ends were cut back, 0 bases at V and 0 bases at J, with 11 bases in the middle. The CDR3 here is CASSLDLFVSTDTQYF. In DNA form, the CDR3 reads TGCGCCAGCAGCTTGGATCTCTTCGTTAGCACAGATACGCAGTATTTT.

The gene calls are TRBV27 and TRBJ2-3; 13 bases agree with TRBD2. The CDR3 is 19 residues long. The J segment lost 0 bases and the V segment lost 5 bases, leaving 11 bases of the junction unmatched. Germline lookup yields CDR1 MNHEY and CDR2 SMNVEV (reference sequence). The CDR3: CASSRRTSGSVGSTDTQYF. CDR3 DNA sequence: TGTGCCAGCAGTCGCCGGACTAGCGGGAGTGTGGGGAGCACAGATACGCAGTATTTT.

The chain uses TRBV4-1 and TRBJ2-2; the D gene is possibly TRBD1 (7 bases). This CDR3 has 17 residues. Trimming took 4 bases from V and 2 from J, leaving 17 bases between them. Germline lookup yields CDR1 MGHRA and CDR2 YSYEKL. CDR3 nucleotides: TGCGCCAGCAGCCCCCGCTGGAGGGACAGCAACACCGGGGAGCTGTTTTTT. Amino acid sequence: CASSPRWRDSNTGELFF.

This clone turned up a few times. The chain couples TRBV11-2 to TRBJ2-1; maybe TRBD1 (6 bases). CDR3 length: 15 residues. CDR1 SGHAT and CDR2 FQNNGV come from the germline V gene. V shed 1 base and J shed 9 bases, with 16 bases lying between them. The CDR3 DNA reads TGTGCCAGCAGCTTAGGGGGAAACAGGGTTGTTGAGCAGTTCTTC. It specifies CASSLGGNRVVEQFF.

This chain's CDR3 is CASSEFGGRETQYF. CDR3 DNA sequence: TGTGCCAGCAGTGAATTTGGGGGGAGGGAGACCCAGTACTTC. The V gene is TRBV6-1, the J gene TRBJ2-5, with D perhaps matching TRBD2 (6 bases). The CDR3 is 14 amino acids. The V and J ends lost 2 bases and 5 bases respectively, with 12 bases between them. Germline V lookup: CDR1 MNHNS, CDR2 SASEGT.

CDR3 DNA: TGTGCCAGCAGCCTACAGGGCTCCGAGACCCAGTACTTC. Protein: CASSLQGSETQYF. The V gene is TRBV7-3, the J gene TRBJ2-5, with TRBD1 as a possible D gene (6 bases). Germline-derived CDR1 and CDR2 are SGHTA and FQGTGA. The CDR3 is 13 amino acids. The V end was cut by 5 bases, the J end by 5 bases, with 12 bases between.

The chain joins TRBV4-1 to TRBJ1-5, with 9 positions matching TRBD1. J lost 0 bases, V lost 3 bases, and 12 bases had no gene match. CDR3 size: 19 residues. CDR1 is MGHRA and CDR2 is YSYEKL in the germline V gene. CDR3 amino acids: CASSHTGGTGRNSNQPQHF. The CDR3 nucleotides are TGCGCCAGCAGCCACACAGGAGGGACAGGGAGGAATAGCAATCAGCCCCAGCATTTT.

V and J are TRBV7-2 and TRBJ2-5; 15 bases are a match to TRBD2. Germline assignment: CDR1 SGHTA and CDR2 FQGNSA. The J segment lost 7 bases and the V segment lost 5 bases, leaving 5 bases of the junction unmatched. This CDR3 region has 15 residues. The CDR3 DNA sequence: TGTGCCAGCAGCGAGGGACTAGCGGGAGGCGGGACCCAGTACTTC. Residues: CASSEGLAGGGTQYF.